This TCR beta chain was recorded in a study of control samples from healthy donors and cancer patients. TCRdb's table, derived via immunoSEQ multiplex PCR, lists solely in-frame clones and lacks some. Among roughly 120,000 clones listed, roughly 90% were seen once. This CDR3 has 13 residues. Germline CDR1 SGHNT, CDR2 YYREEE (reference sequence). Trimming removed 0 bases from V and 12 bases from J; junction bases left unmatched: 9. This receptor was obtained from a woman aged 60-70 years with lung cancer. The V and J genes are TRBV5-4 and TRBJ2-7; 7 nucleotides agree with TRBD2. Sequences were obtained from PBMCs. Here the CDR3 DNA reads TGTGCCAGCAGCTTGGGAGTTGGGGGAGGGCCGTACTTC. The encoded protein is CASSLGVGGGPYF.